This T cell receptor beta chain was recovered during a study of graft-versus-host responses after intestinal transplantation. Repertoires were generated with immunoSEQ multiplex PCR, while TCRdb's copy carries only in-frame clones and drops some. The repertoire holds over 100,000 clones, with more than 80% as singletons. For this clone: Antigen specificity is unknown.

Between the trimmed V and J ends, which lost 3 bases and 5 bases, there was a span of 10 bases. The CDR3 spans 13 residues. Germline lookup yields CDR1 LNHDA and CDR2 SQIVND (reference sequence). The sample here was unstimulated CD4+ T cells sorted from spleen or lymph node cells, taken before transplant. V gene TRBV19 combines with J gene TRBJ1-1; no firm D call. The clonotype originates from a human donor who was the organ donor for an intestinal transplant. CDR3 loop: CASSMAEGTEAFF. CDR3 DNA sequence: TGTGCCAGTAGTATGGCGGAAGGGACTGAAGCTTTCTTT.